The 5 T cell receptor beta chains in this list originate from one sample, sequenced in a study of identical twins. TCRdb used MiXCR to reprocess the 5' RACE reads, holding one entry per CDR3 protein. The data contain about 720,000 distinct CDR3 sequences, over 8.5% of them singletons. These data are also associated with another study on yellow fever vaccine responses in identical twins.

Source material: PBMCs. Source of these receptors: a woman aged 18-35 years in good health.

The chain employs TRBV6-2 or TRBV6-3 and TRBJ2-1; 10 nucleotides match TRBD2. Per germline, CDR1 MNHEY and CDR2 SVGEGT. This CDR3 contains 18 residues. J was trimmed by 0 bases and V by 3 bases; bases with no gene match: 8. CDR3 DNA sequence: TGTGCCAGCAGTTATCTAGCGGGGGAAATTCACTCCTACAATGAGCAGTTCTTC. Protein: CASSYLAGEIHSYNEQFF.

This clonotype has just a few counts. This chain joins TRBV7-9 and TRBJ2-1; D tentatively reads TRBD1 or TRBD2 (5 bases each). CDR3 length equals 15 residues. V lost 5 bases and J lost 2, with 13 bases in between. The germline V gene encodes CDR1 SEHNR and CDR2 FQNEAQ (reference sequence). For the CDR3, the DNA is TGTGCCAGCAGCAGCCGGGACGGACCCTACAATGAGCAGTTCTTC. This gives the protein CASSSRDGPYNEQFF.

This clonotype was seen a few times. The chain uses TRBV4-1 and TRBJ2-3; D unclear. V shed 1 base and J shed 0 bases, with 11 bases lying between them. Germline CDR1 is MGHRA and CDR2 is YSYEKL. The CDR3 covers 16 residues. The CDR3 loop reads CASSQASTSSTDTQYF. As DNA, the CDR3 is TGCGCCAGCAGCCAAGCCAGCACCTCTAGCACAGATACGCAGTATTTT.

This clonotype has a handful of counts. The chain carries TRBV6-2 or TRBV6-3 and TRBJ2-3; D is unclear. Germline V gene sequence: CDR1 MNHEY, CDR2 SVGEGT. The CDR3 totals 12 residues. V lost 6 bases to trimming and J lost 2 bases, with 6 bases between them. CDR3 amino acids: CASRVNTDTQYF. As DNA, the CDR3 is TGTGCCAGCAGGGTCAACACAGATACGCAGTATTTT.

Only a few counts were recorded for this clonotype. This rearrangement joins TRBV6-1 to TRBJ2-7; possibly TRBD1 for D (5 bases). CDR1 is MNHNS, CDR2 SASEGT, per germline. The V end lost 1 base, the J end lost 6 bases, and 19 bases lay between the germline ends. This CDR3 region has 16 residues. This CDR3 is CASSEVVGTGIGEQYF. In DNA, the CDR3 is TGTGCCAGCAGTGAAGTCGTCGGAACAGGTATCGGCGAGCAGTACTTC.